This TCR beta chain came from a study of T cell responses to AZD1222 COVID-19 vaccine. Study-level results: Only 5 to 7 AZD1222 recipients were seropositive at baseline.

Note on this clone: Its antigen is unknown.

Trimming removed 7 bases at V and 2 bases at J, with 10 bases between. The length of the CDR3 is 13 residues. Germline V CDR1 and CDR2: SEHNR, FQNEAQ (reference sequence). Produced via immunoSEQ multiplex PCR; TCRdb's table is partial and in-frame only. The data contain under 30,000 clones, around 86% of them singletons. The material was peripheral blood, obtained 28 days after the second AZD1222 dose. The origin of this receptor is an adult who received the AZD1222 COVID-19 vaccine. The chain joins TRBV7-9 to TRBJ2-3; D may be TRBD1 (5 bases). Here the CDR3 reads CASTPGNTDTQYF. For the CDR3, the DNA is TGTGCCAGCACCCCAGGGAACACAGATACGCAGTATTTT. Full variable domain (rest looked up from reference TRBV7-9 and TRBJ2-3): DTGVSQNPRHKITKRGQNVTFRCDPISEHNRLYWYRQTLGQGPEFLTYFQNEAQLEKSRLLSDRFSAERPKGSFSTLEIQRTEQGDSAMYLCASTPGNTDTQYFGPGTRLTVL.